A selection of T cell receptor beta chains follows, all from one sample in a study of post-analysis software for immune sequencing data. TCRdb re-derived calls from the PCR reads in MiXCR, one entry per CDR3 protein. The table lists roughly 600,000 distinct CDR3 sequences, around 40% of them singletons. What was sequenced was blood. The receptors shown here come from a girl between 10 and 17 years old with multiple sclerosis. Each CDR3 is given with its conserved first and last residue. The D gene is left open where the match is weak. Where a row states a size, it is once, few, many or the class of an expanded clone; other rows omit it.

TGCGCCAGCAGCTCACGAGGCGCTAGCGGGGGGGATGAGCAGTACTTC	CASSSRGASGGDEQYF	TRBV4-1	TRBD2	TRBJ2-7	-
TGTGCCAGCAGCTTCCACAGGGGTCTTTCCTACAATGAGCAGTTCTTC	CASSFHRGLSYNEQFF	TRBV7-9	TRBD1	TRBJ2-1	-
TGTGCCAGCAGCCTACAGGTTAGCTCCTACAATGAGCAGTTCTTC	CASSLQVSSYNEQFF	TRBV6-1	-	TRBJ2-1	-
TGTGCCAGCTCACCACTCAGTAGTGGCTACACCTTC	CASSPLSSGYTF	TRBV18	-	TRBJ1-2	few
TGCGCCAGCAGCTTGGTTTTAGGGGAAGGTGAGCAGTTCTTC	CASSLVLGEGEQFF	TRBV5-1	-	TRBJ2-1	few
TGTGCCAGCAGCCAGTTAGGACAGGGGGCTAATCCCTACGAGCAGTACTTC	CASSQLGQGANPYEQYF	TRBV7-9	TRBD1	TRBJ2-7	-
TGTGCCAGCAGTCCGGGTCCTCCCTACGAGCAGTACTTC	CASSPGPPYEQYF	TRBV27	-	TRBJ2-7	many
TGTGCCAGCAGATGGACAACGGACACCGGGGAGCTGTTTTTT	CASRWTTDTGELFF	TRBV7-2	-	TRBJ2-2	-
TGTGCCATCAGTGAGGGACAGGGGGTTGACGAAGCTTTCTTT	CAISEGQGVDEAFF	TRBV10-3	TRBD1	TRBJ1-1	few
TGCAGTGCTAGTAGGGATCCCATTTCACCCCTCCACTTT	CSASRDPISPLHF	TRBV20-1	-	TRBJ1-6	-
TGCGCCAGCAGCTACCTCCTTAGCGGGGGAACAGATACGCAGTATTTT	CASSYLLSGGTDTQYF	TRBV5-1	TRBD2	TRBJ2-3	-
TGTGCCAGCAGCCAGGGACAGACCTACGAGCAGTACTTC	CASSQGQTYEQYF	TRBV5-1	TRBD1	TRBJ2-7	many
TGTGCCAGCCGGTGGCCGCGGGAGAACACAGATACGCAGTATTTT	CASRWPRENTDTQYF	TRBV6-1	TRBD2	TRBJ2-3	-
TGTGCCAGCATAAGTAGCGGGACCTACAATGAGCAGTTCTTC	CASISSGTYNEQFF	TRBV7-2	TRBD2	TRBJ2-1	-
TGCAGTGCAGCGACGGAGGGAGGGGGGAGTACCTACGAGCAGTACTTC	CSAATEGGGSTYEQYF	TRBV20-1	-	TRBJ2-7	-
TGTGCCAGCAGAGCCGGGACAGGGGGAGTTATAGCTTTCTTT	CASRAGTGGVIAFF	TRBV12-3/TRBV12-4	TRBD1	TRBJ1-1	-
TGTGCCAGCTCACCACTAGGGGGTCCTAGCTCCTACGAGCAGTACTTC	CASSPLGGPSSYEQYF	TRBV18	-	TRBJ2-7	-
TGCAGTGCTAGGAGAAGCACCTACGAGCAGTACTTC	CSARRSTYEQYF	TRBV20-1	-	TRBJ2-7	-
TGTGCCAGCAGTGCCCCGACAGGGGTGAGTGGCTACACCTTC	CASSAPTGVSGYTF	TRBV6-1	TRBD1	TRBJ1-2	-
TGTGCCAGCAGTCCCCCCCGGGGGTGGGAGCAGTTCTTC	CASSPPRGWEQFF	TRBV6-6	-	TRBJ2-1	few
TGTGCCAGCAGCGGATTAAATGGCTACACCTTC	CASSGLNGYTF	TRBV9	-	TRBJ1-2	few
TGTGCCAGCAGCACCCCGGGTGCTCAGCCCCAGCATTTT	CASSTPGAQPQHF	TRBV6-6	-	TRBJ1-5	-
TGTGCCAGCAGTGACAGGGGGCGCCCCTACGAGCAGTACTTC	CASSDRGRPYEQYF	TRBV12-3/TRBV12-4	TRBD1	TRBJ2-7	-
TGTGCCATCCAGCGCGGGAATTCACCCCTCCACTTT	CAIQRGNSPLHF	TRBV6-2/TRBV6-3	-	TRBJ1-6	-
TGTGCCAGCAGCTTGTTGGGGGACAGGGGCAATCAGCCCCAGCATTTT	CASSLLGDRGNQPQHF	TRBV5-6	TRBD1	TRBJ1-5	-
TGTGCCAGCAGCGTAGGGGGAGGAGCAGATACGCAGTATTTT	CASSVGGGADTQYF	TRBV9	-	TRBJ2-3	few
TGTGCCAGCAGTTACTCCCGGACTAGCGGGAGTTGGTATGAGCAGTTCTTC	CASSYSRTSGSWYEQFF	TRBV27	TRBD2	TRBJ2-1	few
TGCAGTGCTAGAATATTCCCTAGGACAGGGGGGACAGATACGCAGTATTTT	CSARIFPRTGGTDTQYF	TRBV20-1	TRBD1	TRBJ2-3	few